A single sample is the source of the 5 T cell receptor beta chains below, sequenced in a study of vaccination effects on CD4 cells after COVID-19. A roughly 11-day culture period preceded the isolation of CD4+ T cells. Vaccination of participants consisted of two doses of either the BNT162b2 or mRNA-1273 vaccine. This table comes from immunoSEQ multiplex PCR, and its TCRdb copy is limited to in-frame clones, with some not included. The sample contains about 66,000 clones, less than 80% of which appear only once. Antigens for these TCRs are unknown. Material: CD4+ T cells from PBMCs cultured without peptide, obtained after COVID-19 vaccination. The receptors here all came from a human donor who received a COVID-19 vaccine.

The CDR3 DNA sequence: TGCGCCAGCAGCCAAGAGAGGGGAGGGGTACAGCCCCAGCATTTT. Its protein product is CASSQERGGVQPQHF. This chain uses TRBV4-1 with TRBJ1-5, with TRBD1 as a possible D gene (5 bases). This CDR3 has 15 amino acids. Germline V gives CDR1 MGHRA, CDR2 YSYEKL. Trimming took off 0 bases at V and 7 bases at J, with 13 bases between the two ends.

This rearrangement joins TRBV5-4 to TRBJ2-6; the match to TRBD1 covers 11 bases. The V gene's germline CDR1 is SGHNT and CDR2 YYREEE (reference sequence). This CDR3 contains 17 residues. Losses at the gene ends were 4 bases for V and 3 bases for J; bases not matched to a gene: 6. This CDR3 is CASSPGTGGGGANVLTF. CDR3 DNA: TGTGCCAGCAGCCCCGGGACAGGGGGAGGTGGGGCCAACGTCCTGACTTTC. Full variable domain (rest looked up from reference TRBV5-4 and TRBJ2-6): ETGVTQSPTHLIKTRGQQVTLRCSSQSGHNTVSWYQQALGQGPQFIFQYYREEENGRGNFPPRFSGLQFPNYSSELNVNALELDDSALYLCASSPGTGGGGANVLTFGAGSRLTVL.

The gene calls are TRBV5-6 and TRBJ1-4; perhaps TRBD1 as D (5 bases). Germline CDR1 SGHDT, CDR2 YYEEEE. The CDR3 totals 14 residues. Trimming left V 3 bases short and J 8 bases short, with 14 bases between. The CDR3 DNA is TGTGCCAGCAGCTGGACAAGGTGGGGAGAAAAACTGTTTTTT. It codes for CASSWTRWGEKLFF. The full variable domain, completed using reference TRBV5-6 and TRBJ1-4, is DAGVTQSPTHLIKTRGQQVTLRCSPKSGHDTVSWYQQALGQGPQFIFQYYEEEERQRGNFPDRFSGHQFPNYSSELNVNALLLGDSALYLCASSWTRWGEKLFFGSGTQLSVL.

The chain couples TRBV4-3 to TRBJ1-6; D possibly corresponds to TRBD1 (6 bases). V was cut by 3 bases and J by 10 bases, with 16 bases left in between. This CDR3 has 15 residues. Germline lookup yields CDR1 LGHNA and CDR2 YSLEER. The CDR3 nucleotides are TGCGCCAGCAGCCAGGCCGGGGGCTTAGGGTCACCCCTCCACTTT. Translating it yields CASSQAGGLGSPLHF.

The chain links TRBV2 to TRBJ1-6; D possibly corresponds to TRBD1 (6 bases). CDR1 is SNHLY, CDR2 FYNNEI, per germline. The CDR3 loop spans 15 amino acids. V lost 6 bases and J lost 10, with 19 bases in between. The CDR3 loop reads CASRDYRATASPLHF. CDR3 nucleotide sequence: TGTGCCAGCAGGGATTACAGGGCGACCGCCTCACCCCTCCACTTT.